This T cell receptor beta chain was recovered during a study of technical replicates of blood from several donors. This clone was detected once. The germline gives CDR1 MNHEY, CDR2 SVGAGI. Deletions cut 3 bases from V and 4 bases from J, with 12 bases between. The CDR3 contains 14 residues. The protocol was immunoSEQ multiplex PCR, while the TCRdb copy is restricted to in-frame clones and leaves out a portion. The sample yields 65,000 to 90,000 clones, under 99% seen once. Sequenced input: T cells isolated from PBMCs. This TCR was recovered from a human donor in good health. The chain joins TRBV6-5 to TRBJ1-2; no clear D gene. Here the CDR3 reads CASSYGESAYGYTF. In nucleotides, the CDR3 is TGTGCCAGCAGTTATGGAGAGTCCGCCTATGGCTACACCTTC.